This T cell receptor beta chain was obtained from a study of T cells in Graves' hyperthyroidism and ophthalmopathy. This clonotype came up many times. RNA transcripts were the template for amplifying TCR beta CDR3 regions. A first-round RT-PCR of the TCR CDR3 used the HTBI primer set. TCRdb re-derived calls from the multiplex PCR reads in MiXCR, one entry per CDR3 protein. Of 550,000 to 850,000 distinct CDR3 sequences listed, about 19% were seen once; the top ten hold over 15%. Trimming stripped 6 bases from V and 6 bases from J, with 24 bases between. The CDR3 is 16 residues long. V and J are TRBV12-3 or TRBV12-4 and TRBJ2-7; TRBD1 or TRBD2 may be the D gene (6 bases each). This receptor was identified in a woman between 45 and 60 years old with Graves' hyperthyroidism that later progressed to Graves' ophthalmopathy. The sample taken for sequencing was blood. As DNA, the CDR3 is TGTGCCAGCAGCAACCAACTCGGGAAGGGGGAGGTCGAGCAGTACTTC. It yields the protein CASSNQLGKGEVEQYF.